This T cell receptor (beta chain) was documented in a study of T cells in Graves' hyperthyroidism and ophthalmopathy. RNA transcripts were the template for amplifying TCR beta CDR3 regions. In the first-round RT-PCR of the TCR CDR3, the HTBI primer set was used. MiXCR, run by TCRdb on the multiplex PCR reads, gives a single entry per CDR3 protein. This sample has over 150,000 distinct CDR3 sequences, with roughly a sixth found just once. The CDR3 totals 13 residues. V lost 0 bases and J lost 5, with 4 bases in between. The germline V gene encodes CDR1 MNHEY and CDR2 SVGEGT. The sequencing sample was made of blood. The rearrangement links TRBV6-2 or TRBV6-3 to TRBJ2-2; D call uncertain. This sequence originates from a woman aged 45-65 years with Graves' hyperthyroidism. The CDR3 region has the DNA TGTGCCAGCAGTTACTCCCCTACCGGGGAGCTGTTTTTT. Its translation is CASSYSPTGELFF.